This is a list of T cell receptor beta chains from one sample in a study of response to subunit inactivated influenza vaccine. MiXCR, run by TCRdb on the RT-PCR reads, gives a single entry per CDR3 protein. The table records 500,000 or so distinct CDR3 sequences, approximately 15% of them present only once. The material sequenced was CD4+ T cells sorted from PBMCs, taken around 2 years after vaccination. The receptors were gathered from a man aged 50 to 69 who received an inactivated influenza vaccine. The CDR3 runs from the conserved cysteine through the conserved F or W.

TRBV10-3	TRBJ2-7	CAITQREGGEQYF
TRBV7-2	TRBJ2-3	CASSYIKTGDTQYF
TRBV10-3	TRBJ1-4	CAIGQGINEKLFF
TRBV7-9	TRBJ2-2	CASSLALIPGELFF
TRBV5-4	TRBJ2-5	CASSPGQGAQETQYF
TRBV29-1	TRBJ1-1	CSVEDQTANTEAFF
TRBV20-1	TRBJ2-7	CSAHGDRGMYEQYF
TRBV12-3/TRBV12-4	TRBJ2-3	CASSPGPAGADRTDTQYF
TRBV3-1	TRBJ2-3	CASSHWSGTSTDTQYF
TRBV12-3/TRBV12-4	TRBJ1-3	CASSLALGNTIYF
TRBV28	TRBJ1-1	CASSLYVVTEAFF
TRBV11-2	TRBJ1-3	CASSLTGDTIYF
TRBV12-3/TRBV12-4	TRBJ1-5	CASSLSLAQPQHF
TRBV5-1	TRBJ2-2	CASSFQNTGELFF
TRBV5-1	TRBJ2-2	CASWVGGEYTGELFF
TRBV20-1	TRBJ2-7	CSARDGLYEQYF
TRBV20-1	TRBJ2-7	CSARVRGQEKF
TRBV6-8	TRBJ2-1	CAGGERGPNEQFF
TRBV5-1	TRBJ1-2	CASSPSGTVSNYGYTF
TRBV11-1	TRBJ2-4	CASSPRAKNIQYF
TRBV27	TRBJ2-1	CASSPDGFTGEQFF
TRBV12-3/TRBV12-4	TRBJ1-2	CASRGLARYGYTF
TRBV10-3	TRBJ2-1	CAIRSSGRAGEQFF
TRBV29-1	TRBJ2-3	CSSRPRTDTQYF
TRBV6-2/TRBV6-3	TRBJ2-7	CASRNGPPAYEQYF
TRBV20-1	TRBJ2-2	CSATNRIWKNTGELFF
TRBV12-3/TRBV12-4	TRBJ1-4	CASNSRRVGGEKLFF
TRBV5-1	TRBJ2-5	CASSPGLAGAGETQYF
TRBV9	TRBJ2-2	CASSVGQSDTGELFF
TRBV29-1	TRBJ2-1	CSVLKAGGSYNEQFF
TRBV24-1	TRBJ2-1	CATSATSSYNEQFF